The rows below give T cell receptor beta chains drawn from one sample of a study of T cell responses to AZD1222 COVID-19 vaccine. The assay was immunoSEQ multiplex PCR, and TCRdb's table has in-frame clones only and misses some. The sample lists 100,000 to 150,000 clones; 90% were seen once. This specimen was peripheral blood, taken on day 0 of AZD1222 vaccination. The source is an adult in good health. CDR3s include the opening cysteine and the closing phenylalanine or tryptophan. D genes are given only for firm matches. Clone size is stated in some rows and not others, as once, few, many or a class when expanded.

v_call	d_call	j_call	clone_size	cdr3_nt	cdr3_aa
TRBV12-5	.	TRBJ1-1	.	TGTGCTAGTGGTTTCTCGATGAACACTGAAGCTTTCTTT	CASGFSMNTEAFF
TRBV28	.	TRBJ1-5	.	TGTGCCAGCAGTAATAACCATTTAGGGCCCCAGCATTTT	CASSNNHLGPQHF
TRBV6-5	.	TRBJ2-7	.	TGTGCCAGCAGACCCCTCACAGGGAGCTCCTACGAGCAGTACTTC	CASRPLTGSSYEQYF
TRBV28	TRBD1	TRBJ1-5	.	TGTGCCAGCAGACCCACAGGGGGCGGGCAGCCCCAGCATTTT	CASRPTGGGQPQHF
TRBV3-1/TRBV3-2	TRBD2	TRBJ2-2	.	TGTGCCAGCAGCTCTCAAACGGGACTAGCGGGATACACCGGGGAGCTGTTTTTT	CASSSQTGLAGYTGELFF
TRBV11-2	.	TRBJ2-2	.	TGTGCCAGCAGCTTATCCGGGAGCGGCACCGGGGAGCTGTTTTTT	CASSLSGSGTGELFF
TRBV6-2/TRBV6-3	TRBD2	TRBJ2-3	.	TGTGCCAGCAGTTCCCGGACTAGCGGGAGAGCCATTGCAAGCACAGATACGCAGTATTTT	CASSSRTSGRAIASTDTQYF
TRBV18	.	TRBJ2-1	.	TGTGCCAGCTCATGGCAGGGGGGCTTCTATAATGAGCAGTTCTTC	CASSWQGGFYNEQFF
TRBV10-3	TRBD1	TRBJ2-3	.	TGTGCCATGGGGGACAGGAGAGGCACAGATACGCAGTATTTT	CAMGDRRGTDTQYF
TRBV28	.	TRBJ2-2	.	TGTGCCAGCAGTTTACGACTAGATAGCACCACCGGGGAGCTGTTTTTT	CASSLRLDSTTGELFF
TRBV6-5	TRBD1	TRBJ1-5	.	TGTGCCAGCAGGGCTGACAGGGGAGGGCCCCAGCATTTT	CASRADRGGPQHF
TRBV5-5	.	TRBJ1-4	.	TGTGCCAGCAGAACTAATGAAAAACTGTTTTTT	CASRTNEKLFF
TRBV28	TRBD2	TRBJ2-2	few	TGTGCCAGCAGTTTTTGGGGACTAGCGGGAGGACCCGGGGAGCTGTTTTTT	CASSFWGLAGGPGELFF
TRBV19	TRBD2	TRBJ2-1	.	TGTGCCAGTAGGATAGGACTAGCGGACCACAATGAGCAGTTCTTC	CASRIGLADHNEQFF
TRBV6-5	.	TRBJ2-7	.	TGTGCCAGCAGTTACTCTCTGACAGCCTACGAGCAGTACTTC	CASSYSLTAYEQYF
TRBV2	.	TRBJ1-2	.	TGTGCCAGCAGTGAAGCGCTTGATGGGACCCGGCTAAGTGGCTACACCTTC	CASSEALDGTRLSGYTF
TRBV28	TRBD1	TRBJ1-1	.	TGTGCCAGCAGTCGACAGGGGGCGAACACTGAAGCTTTCTTT	CASSRQGANTEAFF
TRBV27	TRBD1	TRBJ2-7	.	TGTGCCAGCAGTCGTACGACCATTGGACAGGGGGCAGGGGAGCAGTACTTC	CASSRTTIGQGAGEQYF
TRBV28	TRBD1	TRBJ1-6	.	TGTGCCAGCAGTGATCGGACAGGGGGTTGGAATTCACCCCTCCACTTT	CASSDRTGGWNSPLHF
TRBV6-1	TRBD1	TRBJ2-7	.	TGTGCCAGCAGTGAAGAGTGGACAGGGTCCTACGAGCAGTACTTC	CASSEEWTGSYEQYF
TRBV5-6	TRBD2	TRBJ2-5	once	TGTGCCAGCAGCTTACTTTTAGCGGGACCGGGGACCCAGTACTTC	CASSLLLAGPGTQYF
TRBV7-2	TRBD1	TRBJ1-3	.	TGTGCCAGCAACGGAGGGGGCGGAAACACCATATATTTT	CASNGGGGNTIYF
TRBV4-1	.	TRBJ1-5	.	TGCGCCAGCAGCCAAGTTGCGGGTTACAATCAGCCCCAGCATTTT	CASSQVAGYNQPQHF
TRBV18	TRBD2	TRBJ2-7	once	TGTGCCAGCTCACCACCAGGGACTAGCGGATACTACGAGCAGTACTTC	CASSPPGTSGYYEQYF
TRBV5-1	.	TRBJ2-1	.	TGCGCCAGCAGCTTGGCCAACAGGGCCAATGAGCAGTTCTTC	CASSLANRANEQFF
TRBV10-2	TRBD1	TRBJ1-5	once	TGCGCCAGCAGTGATTGGGACAGGAGGTCTAGCAATCAGCCCCAGCATTTT	CASSDWDRRSSNQPQHF
TRBV12-5	TRBD2	TRBJ2-1	few	TGTGCTAGTGGTTTGGCCCGGACTAGCGGGAGGGGGCATGAGCAGTTCTTC	CASGLARTSGRGHEQFF
TRBV15	.	TRBJ2-7	many	TGTGCCACCAGCAGAGATTCGCAGGGGGGTTCCGAGCAGTACTTC	CATSRDSQGGSEQYF
TRBV28	TRBD1	TRBJ1-2	.	TGTGCCAGCAGCCCAGGGGGGGGCTTTGGAGGCTACACCTTC	CASSPGGGFGGYTF
TRBV12-3/TRBV12-4	.	TRBJ1-3	.	TGTGCCAGCAGTTTACCACCGGGCCAGGTGTATTTT	CASSLPPGQVYF
TRBV7-2	TRBD2	TRBJ2-1	.	TGTGCCAGCAGCCCGACTAGCGGGAGGGCCCTCCACAATGAGCAGTTCTTC	CASSPTSGRALHNEQFF
TRBV5-1	.	TRBJ2-7	medium-sized	TGCGCCAGCAGCCCGGAAGGACAGTACGAGCAGTACTTC	CASSPEGQYEQYF
TRBV5-1	.	TRBJ2-7	.	TGCGCCAGCAGCTCCGCGACTAGCTCCTACGAGCAGTACTTC	CASSSATSSYEQYF
TRBV6-1	TRBD2	TRBJ2-1	once	TGTGCCAGCAGTGAAGGTGGGAGGGTTAATGAGCAGTTCTTC	CASSEGGRVNEQFF
TRBV12-3/TRBV12-4	.	TRBJ1-5	.	TGTGCCAGCAGTTTAGAATTCAGGCAGCCCCAGCATTTT	CASSLEFRQPQHF
TRBV11-3	.	TRBJ1-1	.	TGTGCCAGCAGCCTGGGATTAGACACTGAAGCTTTCTTT	CASSLGLDTEAFF
TRBV6-5	.	TRBJ1-1	.	TGTGCCAGCAGTTACGGGGGAAAGGGCGACACTGAAGCTTTCTTT	CASSYGGKGDTEAFF
TRBV6-2/TRBV6-3	.	TRBJ2-2	.	TGTGCCAGCAGTTACCTGGGGCTAGCAGCGAACACCGGGGAGCTGTTTTTT	CASSYLGLAANTGELFF
TRBV7-5	.	TRBJ2-3	.	TGTGTCAGAAGCCCGACCCTAGTTCCAAAGGGAGATACGCAGTATTTT	CVRSPTLVPKGDTQYF
TRBV10-2	TRBD2	TRBJ2-1	.	TGCGCCAGTACGGGACTAGCGGGAAATGAGCAGTTCTTC	CASTGLAGNEQFF
TRBV14	.	TRBJ2-2	.	TGTGCCAGCAGCCAAGTAATGTATTCCGGGGAGCTGTTTTTT	CASSQVMYSGELFF
TRBV30	.	TRBJ2-3	.	TGTGCCTGGAGTGCGGAGGGCCCAGATACGCAGTATTTT	CAWSAEGPDTQYF
TRBV2	.	TRBJ2-2	.	TGTGCCAGCAGTCAGGGCTTCAACACCGGGGAGCTGTTTTTT	CASSQGFNTGELFF
TRBV29-1	.	TRBJ2-1	.	TGCAGCGTTGCCGGGACCGATTACAATGAGCAGTTCTTC	CSVAGTDYNEQFF
TRBV7-8	TRBD2	TRBJ2-7	.	TGTGCCAGCAGCTCCCTAGCGGGAGGCGAGCAGTACTTC	CASSSLAGGEQYF
TRBV29-1	.	TRBJ1-3	.	TGCCGTGTGGCATCTGGAAACACCATATATTTT	CRVASGNTIYF
TRBV18	TRBD1	TRBJ2-7	.	TGTGCCAGCTCAGATGACGGGACAGCCTGGGAGCAGTACTTC	CASSDDGTAWEQYF
TRBV19	TRBD1	TRBJ2-5	.	TGTGCCAGTAGTGGGACAGGGGGAGAGACCCAGTACTTC	CASSGTGGETQYF
TRBV19	TRBD2	TRBJ2-2	.	TGTGCCAGTAGTAAGCGCAGGGAGGGCACCGGGGAGCTGTTTTTT	CASSKRREGTGELFF
TRBV25-1	.	TRBJ1-5	.	TGTGCCAGCAGTGAATCTAGGTCCCCCCAGCATTTT	CASSESRSPQHF
TRBV19	TRBD2	TRBJ2-7	.	TGTGCCAGTAGTATCGGACTAGCGGGAGGAAGGAGCTCCTACGAGCAGTACTTC	CASSIGLAGGRSSYEQYF
TRBV20-1	.	TRBJ2-7	.	TGCAGTGCTAGAAGAAGAGGCGAGCAGTACTTC	CSARRRGEQYF
TRBV7-2	.	TRBJ1-4	.	TGTGCCAGCAGCCGCGGGACATATATGGAAGAAAAACTGTTTTTT	CASSRGTYMEEKLFF
TRBV6-1	.	TRBJ2-3	.	TGTGCCAGCAGTGAACTGGGCAGGCCCACAGATACGCAGTATTTT	CASSELGRPTDTQYF
TRBV27	.	TRBJ1-2	.	TGTGCCAGCAGTCCCCGCAGGAACCTTCTTGGCTACACCTTC	CASSPRRNLLGYTF
TRBV28	TRBD1	TRBJ1-5	.	TGTGCCAGCAGTACCGGGACAGGGGGTAGCGGCAATCAGCCCCAGCATTTT	CASSTGTGGSGNQPQHF
TRBV6-2/TRBV6-3	TRBD2	TRBJ2-3	.	TGTGCCAGCAGTTACTTCGGGAGGGGCACAGATACGCAGTATTTT	CASSYFGRGTDTQYF
TRBV11-2	.	TRBJ2-1	.	TGTGCCAGCAACCACCCCACAGGGGAGCAGTTCTTC	CASNHPTGEQFF
TRBV7-9	.	TRBJ2-1	.	TGTGCCAGCAGCTGGAAGGACAATGAGCAGTTCTTC	CASSWKDNEQFF
TRBV3-1/TRBV3-2	TRBD1	TRBJ2-1	.	TGTGCCAGCAGCCTCCGGGACAGACACAATGAGCAGTTCTTC	CASSLRDRHNEQFF